The 8 T cell receptor beta chains in this list originate from one sample, sequenced in a study of identical twins. TCRdb analysed the 5' RACE reads with MiXCR anew, one entry per CDR3 protein. The sample carries some 1,700,000 distinct CDR3 sequences, 25% to 35% recorded once. Specimen: cord blood. These receptors were taken from a newborn girl in good health.

V gene TRBV7-9 combines with J gene TRBJ1-1; 9 nucleotides align to TRBD1. The germline V gene has CDR1 SEHNR and CDR2 FQNEAQ (reference sequence). J lost 5 bases, V lost 0 bases, and 7 bases had no gene match. This CDR3 region has 16 residues. The CDR3 spells CASSLAEGQGRTEAFF. The DNA for the CDR3 is TGTGCCAGCAGCTTAGCAGAAGGACAGGGGCGGACTGAAGCTTTCTTT.

This chain uses TRBV6-5 with TRBJ1-2; D call uncertain. The germline V gene has CDR1 MNHEY and CDR2 SVGAGI. Trimming cost V 4 bases and J 8 bases, with 8 bases left between them. This CDR3 spans 11 amino acids. CDR3 coding DNA: TGTGCCAGCAGTTCACTTTGGGGCTACACCTTC. Translated: CASSSLWGYTF.

Details on this clonotype: At one of its ends the junction is not consistent with the germline gene, which may arise from a read error. This sequence joins TRBV7-4 and TRBJ2-1; 8 nucleotides line up with TRBD2. Germline CDR1 reads SGHVT; CDR2 reads SQSDAQ. The CDR3 consists of 13 residues. The CDR3 is CSSSAGTSNEQFF. In nucleotides, the CDR3 is TGTTCCAGCAGCGCCGGGACTAGCAATGAGCAGTTCTTC.

The V call is TRBV6-6, the J call TRBJ2-5, with D possibly matching TRBD2 (5 bases). Germline V lookup: CDR1 MNHNY, CDR2 SVGAGI (reference sequence). The CDR3 covers 16 residues. V was cut by 7 bases and J by 6 bases, with 24 bases left in between. The CDR3 loop is CASNPGLAGIGKTQYF. CDR3 in DNA: TGTGCCAGCAACCCTGGACTGGCGGGCATCGGGAAGACCCAGTACTTC.

This clonotype has just a few counts. The chain employs TRBV6-2 or TRBV6-3 and TRBJ1-1, with D tentatively TRBD1 (6 bases). CDR1 is MNHEY and CDR2 is SVGEGT in the germline V gene. The V end lost 6 bases, the J end lost 6 bases, and 20 bases lay between the germline ends. The length of the CDR3 is 15 residues. CDR3 bases: TGTGCCAGCAGCGACCTTACAGGGACTACGGCTGAAGCTTTCTTT. It encodes CASSDLTGTTAEAFF.

V usage is TRBV12-3 or TRBV12-4 and J usage is TRBJ2-3; 11 nucleotides agree with TRBD1. The J segment lost 4 bases and the V segment lost 5 bases, leaving 14 bases of the junction unmatched. CDR3 length equals 18 residues. CDR3 nucleotides: TGTGCCAGCAGTACCTACTCGGACAGGGGGCTAGGCGCAGATACGCAGTATTTT. Residues: CASSTYSDRGLGADTQYF.

This chain connects TRBV10-3 to TRBJ1-3; 9 bases line up with TRBD1. Germline V gives CDR1 ENHRY, CDR2 SYGVKD. The CDR3 totals 18 residues. V lost 2 bases to trimming and J lost 2 bases; unmatched junction nucleotides: 10. CDR3 DNA: TGTGCCATCAGTGAGCCCGGGGACAGGGTTATAGCTGGAAACACCATATATTTT. It yields the protein CAISEPGDRVIAGNTIYF.

This clonotype appeared a few times. The chain links TRBV12-3 or TRBV12-4 to TRBJ2-7, with D unresolved. The CDR3 is 12 residues long. V lost 5 bases, J lost 10 bases, and 15 bases lay in between. The CDR3 DNA is TGTGCCAGCAGTCTCCAAATTTCAACCCAGTACTTC. This translates into CASSLQISTQYF.